This is a list of T cell receptor beta chains from one sample in a study of shared clonotypes between healthy human individuals. The method was immunoSEQ multiplex PCR; TCRdb's version includes in-frame clones alone and lacks a portion of them. This sample carries some 1,100,000 clones, around 78% of them seen once, and the ten largest clones take more than 0.45%. The sample comprised memory CD4+ T cells from PBMCs. These receptors came from a man aged 18 to 29 in good health. Some clones in this sample may be carry-over from other donors' samples. The CDR3 runs from the conserved cysteine through the conserved F or W. The D gene is left open where the match is weak. The listing skips clone size in some rows; elsewhere it reads once, few, many or a size class.

CDR3aa: CASSPIRVPGEKLFF
CDR3nt: TGTGCCAGCTCACCTATCAGGGTCCCCGGTGAAAAACTGTTTTTT
v_gene: TRBV18
abundance: .
d_gene: .
j_gene: TRBJ1-4

CDR3aa: CASSEWDLFLTPSYEQYF
CDR3nt: TGCGCCAGCAGTGAGTGGGACTTATTTCTAACGCCTTCCTACGAGCAGTACTTC
v_gene: TRBV10-2
abundance: .
d_gene: .
j_gene: TRBJ2-7

CDR3aa: CASSRSLANTQYF
CDR3nt: TGTGCCAGCAGCCGTAGCTTGGCAAATACGCAGTATTTT
v_gene: TRBV6-5
abundance: once
d_gene: .
j_gene: TRBJ2-3

CDR3aa: CASRRASGQEPQHF
CDR3nt: TGTGCCAGCCGACGGGCCTCGGGCCAGGAGCCCCAGCATTTT
v_gene: TRBV2
abundance: .
d_gene: .
j_gene: TRBJ1-5

CDR3aa: CASSQTLDRNYGYTF
CDR3nt: TGCGCCAGCAGCCAAACCCTGGACAGGAACTATGGCTACACCTTC
v_gene: TRBV4-1
abundance: .
d_gene: TRBD1
j_gene: TRBJ1-2

CDR3aa: CASSARDTGGNEQFF
CDR3nt: TGCGCCAGCAGCGCCAGGGACACCGGGGGAAATGAGCAGTTCTTC
v_gene: TRBV5-1
abundance: .
d_gene: .
j_gene: TRBJ2-1

CDR3aa: CASSVSPRYEQYF
CDR3nt: TGTGCCAGCAGTGTGTCTCCTCGTTACGAGCAGTACTTC
v_gene: TRBV2
abundance: .
d_gene: .
j_gene: TRBJ2-7

CDR3aa: CASSLSQGAKDGYTF
CDR3nt: TGTGCCAGTAGCCTTTCACAGGGGGCGAAGGATGGCTACACCTTC
v_gene: TRBV19
abundance: .
d_gene: TRBD1
j_gene: TRBJ1-2

CDR3aa: CAVTGRKTGELFF
CDR3nt: TGTGCCGTCACAGGGAGAAAAACCGGGGAGCTGTTTTTT
v_gene: TRBV6-6
abundance: once
d_gene: .
j_gene: TRBJ2-2

CDR3aa: CARRRAEISGNTIYF
CDR3nt: TGTGCCAGAAGACGTGCAGAGATCTCTGGAAACACCATATATTTT
v_gene: TRBV5-3
abundance: .
d_gene: .
j_gene: TRBJ1-3

CDR3aa: CASSQTANYGYTF
CDR3nt: TGCGCCAGCAGCCAGACAGCTAACTATGGCTACACCTTC
v_gene: TRBV5-1
abundance: .
d_gene: .
j_gene: TRBJ1-2

CDR3aa: CASSVPARMNTEAFF
CDR3nt: TGTGCCAGCAGTGTTCCGGCTCGGATGAACACTGAAGCTTTCTTT
v_gene: TRBV28
abundance: .
d_gene: .
j_gene: TRBJ1-1

CDR3aa: CATSRSRATDTQYF
CDR3nt: TGTGCCACCAGCAGAAGCCGGGCCACAGATACGCAGTATTTT
v_gene: TRBV15
abundance: once
d_gene: .
j_gene: TRBJ2-3

CDR3aa: CASSLSGSGTDTQYF
CDR3nt: TGTGCCAGCAGCCTAAGCGGGAGTGGGACAGATACGCAGTATTTT
v_gene: TRBV28
abundance: .
d_gene: TRBD2
j_gene: TRBJ2-3

CDR3aa: CASSQNRGNTIYF
CDR3nt: TGTGCCAGCAGCCAGAACAGGGGAAACACCATATATTTT
v_gene: TRBV7-2
abundance: .
d_gene: .
j_gene: TRBJ1-3

CDR3aa: CASSLSPSGRWSGETQYF
CDR3nt: TGCGCCAGCAGTCTGTCACCGAGCGGGAGATGGAGTGGAGAGACCCAGTACTTC
v_gene: TRBV5-1
abundance: .
d_gene: TRBD2
j_gene: TRBJ2-5

CDR3aa: CASSPVRLAGNTGELFF
CDR3nt: TGTGCCAGCTCACCCGTTCGACTAGCGGGAAATACCGGGGAGCTGTTTTTT
v_gene: TRBV18
abundance: .
d_gene: TRBD2
j_gene: TRBJ2-2

CDR3aa: CASSLRGGVGYEQYF
CDR3nt: TGTGCCAGCAGCTTAAGGGGGGGCGTCGGGTACGAGCAGTACTTC
v_gene: TRBV7-3
abundance: .
d_gene: .
j_gene: TRBJ2-7

CDR3aa: CASTSWGGTGELFF
CDR3nt: TGTGCCAGCACTAGTTGGGGAGGCACCGGGGAGCTGTTTTTT
v_gene: TRBV27
abundance: .
d_gene: .
j_gene: TRBJ2-2

CDR3aa: CASSLSSRSRADTQYF
CDR3nt: TGTGCCAGCAGCTTATCCTCCCGTAGCCGTGCAGATACGCAGTATTTT
v_gene: TRBV7-2
abundance: once
d_gene: .
j_gene: TRBJ2-3

CDR3aa: CASSLSGLGFGEQYF
CDR3nt: TGTGCCAGCAGTTTATCGGGGCTTGGCTTCGGCGAGCAGTACTTC
v_gene: TRBV28
abundance: once
d_gene: .
j_gene: TRBJ2-7

CDR3aa: CASSGTPPDRDVYEQYF
CDR3nt: TGTGCCAGCAGCGGGACCCCCCCCGACAGGGATGTCTACGAGCAGTACTTC
v_gene: TRBV5-5
abundance: .
d_gene: TRBD1
j_gene: TRBJ2-7

CDR3aa: CASSLVAGDGYNEQFF
CDR3nt: TGCGCCAGCAGCTTGGTGGCTGGGGACGGCTACAATGAGCAGTTCTTC
v_gene: TRBV5-1
abundance: .
d_gene: .
j_gene: TRBJ2-1

CDR3aa: CATDRGFGRNTIYF
CDR3nt: TGTGCCACTGATAGGGGGTTTGGCCGGAACACCATATATTTT
v_gene: TRBV19
abundance: .
d_gene: .
j_gene: TRBJ1-3

CDR3aa: CASTPRGPGQPQHF
CDR3nt: TGTGCCAGTACGCCCAGGGGGCCTGGTCAGCCCCAGCATTTT
v_gene: TRBV19
abundance: .
d_gene: TRBD1
j_gene: TRBJ1-5

CDR3aa: CASSRPGQNQETQYF
CDR3nt: TGTGCCAGCAGCCGGCCGGGACAGAACCAAGAGACCCAGTACTTC
v_gene: TRBV5-4
abundance: .
d_gene: TRBD1
j_gene: TRBJ2-5

CDR3aa: CAIRGGQGNEQYF
CDR3nt: TGTGCCATCAGGGGGGGACAGGGAAACGAGCAGTACTTC
v_gene: TRBV10-3
abundance: .
d_gene: TRBD1
j_gene: TRBJ2-7

CDR3aa: CASSQGSSTSGRDNEQFF
CDR3nt: TGTGCCAGCAGCCAAGGCTCCTCGACTAGCGGTCGAGACAATGAGCAGTTCTTC
v_gene: TRBV4-2
abundance: .
d_gene: TRBD2
j_gene: TRBJ2-1

CDR3aa: CASSRQGPNNQPQHF
CDR3nt: TGCGCCAGCAGTCGTCAGGGCCCAAACAATCAGCCCCAGCATTTT
v_gene: TRBV4-1
abundance: few
d_gene: .
j_gene: TRBJ1-5

CDR3aa: CASSPGVWTEAFF
CDR3nt: TGTGCCAGCAGTCCAGGGGTCTGGACTGAAGCTTTCTTT
v_gene: TRBV6-5
abundance: once
d_gene: .
j_gene: TRBJ1-1

CDR3aa: CASSSTSGNTGELFF
CDR3nt: TGCGCCAGCAGCTCCACTAGCGGGAACACCGGGGAGCTGTTTTTT
v_gene: TRBV5-1
abundance: .
d_gene: TRBD2
j_gene: TRBJ2-2

CDR3aa: CASSTTVYQPQHF
CDR3nt: TGTGCCAGCAGTACGACAGTCTACCAGCCCCAGCATTTT
v_gene: TRBV28
abundance: .
d_gene: .
j_gene: TRBJ1-5

CDR3aa: CAWSIPGGEKLFF
CDR3nt: TGTGCCTGGAGTATCCCCGGAGGGGAAAAACTGTTTTTT
v_gene: TRBV30
abundance: .
d_gene: .
j_gene: TRBJ1-4

CDR3aa: CASSSQISTEAFF
CDR3nt: TGTGCCAGCAGCTCGCAGATTTCCACTGAAGCTTTCTTT
v_gene: TRBV7-3
abundance: .
d_gene: .
j_gene: TRBJ1-1

CDR3aa: CASSQPTSGSYQETQYF
CDR3nt: TGTGCCAGCAGCCAACCCACTAGCGGATCGTACCAAGAGACCCAGTACTTC
v_gene: TRBV4-2
abundance: many
d_gene: TRBD2
j_gene: TRBJ2-5

CDR3aa: CASSWGLAGVTGELFF
CDR3nt: TGTGCCAGCAGCTGGGGACTAGCGGGAGTTACCGGGGAGCTGTTTTTT
v_gene: TRBV7-2
abundance: .
d_gene: TRBD2
j_gene: TRBJ2-2

CDR3aa: CASSLRSDRGRATNEKLFF
CDR3nt: TGTGCCAGCAGCTTAAGATCGGACAGGGGCCGTGCAACTAATGAAAAACTGTTTTTT
v_gene: TRBV7-3
abundance: .
d_gene: TRBD1
j_gene: TRBJ1-4

CDR3aa: CASSLQGGSYEQYF
CDR3nt: TGTGCCAGCAGCTTGCAGGGCGGTTCCTACGAGCAGTACTTC
v_gene: TRBV5-6
abundance: .
d_gene: .
j_gene: TRBJ2-7

CDR3aa: CASSVLGNTEAFF
CDR3nt: TGCGCCAGCAGCGTCCTTGGTAACACTGAAGCTTTCTTT
v_gene: TRBV5-1
abundance: .
d_gene: .
j_gene: TRBJ1-1

CDR3aa: CASSLARGKTQYF
CDR3nt: TGTGCCAGCAGCTTAGCCAGGGGAAAGACCCAGTACTTC
v_gene: TRBV5-8
abundance: .
d_gene: .
j_gene: TRBJ2-5

CDR3aa: CASSLGNRENTEAFF
CDR3nt: TGCGCCAGCAGCTTGGGGAACAGGGAAAACACTGAAGCTTTCTTT
v_gene: TRBV5-1
abundance: .
d_gene: .
j_gene: TRBJ1-1

CDR3aa: CASSAPRTGNSGNTIYF
CDR3nt: TGTGCCAGCAGTGCCCCAAGAACAGGGAACTCTGGAAACACCATATATTTT
v_gene: TRBV25-1
abundance: .
d_gene: .
j_gene: TRBJ1-3

CDR3aa: CASSRDRGYEQYF
CDR3nt: TGTGCCAGCAGCAGGGACAGGGGATACGAGCAGTACTTC
v_gene: TRBV7-7
abundance: .
d_gene: TRBD1
j_gene: TRBJ2-7

CDR3aa: CASSLDRDLTDTQYF
CDR3nt: TGTGCCAGCAGTCTTGACAGGGACCTCACAGATACGCAGTATTTT
v_gene: TRBV7-9
abundance: once
d_gene: TRBD1
j_gene: TRBJ2-3

CDR3aa: CASTVGLSPLGKLFF
CDR3nt: TGTGCCAGCACCGTGGGCTTGAGTCCCCTCGGAAAACTGTTTTTT
v_gene: TRBV28
abundance: .
d_gene: .
j_gene: TRBJ1-4

CDR3aa: CASSMGQLGNQPQHF
CDR3nt: TGTGCCAGCAGCATGGGACAGCTAGGCAATCAGCCCCAGCATTTT
v_gene: TRBV2
abundance: .
d_gene: TRBD1
j_gene: TRBJ1-5

CDR3aa: CASSLPIRLAGNKNEQYF
CDR3nt: TGTGCCAGCAGCTTACCTATAAGACTAGCGGGAAACAAAAACGAGCAGTACTTC
v_gene: TRBV7-9
abundance: .
d_gene: TRBD2
j_gene: TRBJ2-7

CDR3aa: CASSQDILTGRQGGGYTF
CDR3nt: TGTGCCAGCAGCCAAGATATTCTAACCGGGCGGCAAGGAGGTGGCTACACCTTC
v_gene: TRBV4-2
abundance: .
d_gene: .
j_gene: TRBJ1-2

CDR3aa: CASSIGLRSDTQYF
CDR3nt: TGTGCCAGTAGTATAGGCCTTAGGTCAGATACGCAGTATTTT
v_gene: TRBV19
abundance: few
d_gene: .
j_gene: TRBJ2-3

CDR3aa: CASSARAVASGVWEQYF
CDR3nt: TGTGCCAGCAGTGCCAGGGCCGTGGCTAGCGGGGTATGGGAGCAGTACTTC
v_gene: TRBV27
abundance: .
d_gene: TRBD2
j_gene: TRBJ2-7

CDR3aa: CASRTSGAPDTQYF
CDR3nt: TGTGCCAGTAGGACTAGCGGGGCCCCGGATACGCAGTATTTT
v_gene: TRBV19
abundance: once
d_gene: TRBD2
j_gene: TRBJ2-3

CDR3aa: CASSTEREEGDTQYF
CDR3nt: TGTGCCAGCAGCACCGAGCGGGAGGAGGGGGATACGCAGTATTTT
v_gene: TRBV5-4
abundance: few
d_gene: TRBD2
j_gene: TRBJ2-3

CDR3aa: CASSTGQGTGELFF
CDR3nt: TGTGCCAGCAGTACCGGGCAGGGCACCGGGGAGCTGTTTTTT
v_gene: TRBV7-8
abundance: .
d_gene: .
j_gene: TRBJ2-2

CDR3aa: CASRQTGGKSYEQYF
CDR3nt: TGTGCCAGTAGACAAACAGGGGGAAAGTCCTACGAGCAGTACTTC
v_gene: TRBV19
abundance: .
d_gene: TRBD1
j_gene: TRBJ2-7

CDR3aa: CASSEGQSKNIQYF
CDR3nt: TGTGCCAGCAGCGAGGGACAGAGCAAAAACATTCAGTACTTC
v_gene: TRBV5-4
abundance: .
d_gene: TRBD1
j_gene: TRBJ2-4

CDR3aa: CASSQLKGGLSYEQYF
CDR3nt: TGCGCCAGCAGCCAACTCAAAGGGGGACTTTCATACGAGCAGTACTTC
v_gene: TRBV4-1
abundance: .
d_gene: .
j_gene: TRBJ2-7

CDR3aa: CASSHPQGGDKNIQYF
CDR3nt: TGCGCCAGCAGCCACCCCCAGGGGGGGGACAAAAACATTCAGTACTTC
v_gene: TRBV5-1
abundance: .
d_gene: .
j_gene: TRBJ2-4